Below are 18 T cell receptor beta chains sequenced from a single sample in a study of CD8 T cells in ankylosing spondylitis. MiXCR, run by TCRdb on the 5' RACE reads, gives a single entry per CDR3 protein. In the table there are some 140,000 distinct CDR3 sequences, roughly 8% of which are singletons. Sequencing was done on a sample of synovial fluid, either unsorted or a sorted T cell fraction (not recorded which). These receptors came from a male donor with ankylosing spondylitis.

This clonotype was seen many times. The chain couples TRBV12-3 or TRBV12-4 to TRBJ1-1; D is perhaps TRBD1 (6 bases). With 4 bases removed from V and 1 base from J, the gap between germline ends came to 10 bases. This CDR3 has 14 residues. CDR3 coding DNA: TGTGCCAGCAGTTCCCCGACAGGGAACACTGAAGCTTTCTTT. Amino acids: CASSSPTGNTEAFF.

The sample holds a few counts of this clonotype. This chain joins TRBV3-1 and TRBJ2-5; 12 positions match TRBD1. The CDR3 is 15 residues long. The germline V gene encodes CDR1 LGHDT and CDR2 YNNKEL (reference sequence). With V trimmed by 11 bases and J by 5 bases, 12 bases remained unmatched. Here the CDR3 reads CACCQRDRGPETQYF. The CDR3 DNA sequence: TGTGCCTGCTGCCAGAGGGACAGGGGGCCGGAGACCCAGTACTTC.

This clonotype was counted ten times or more. The CDR3 reads CASSLRGGTGELFF. Written as DNA, the CDR3 is TGTGCCAGCAGTCTAAGGGGGGGCACCGGGGAGCTGTTTTTT. The chain is built from TRBV7-2 and TRBJ2-2; D is possibly TRBD2 (7 bases). Trimming shortened V by 6 bases and J by 4 bases, and 12 bases separated the two germline ends. CDR1 is SGHTA, CDR2 FQGNSA, per germline. The CDR3 spans 14 residues.

This clonotype was seen repeatedly, ten times or more. The chain employs TRBV10-3 and TRBJ2-7, with 11 positions matching TRBD2. Germline assignment: CDR1 ENHRY and CDR2 SYGVKD. CDR3 length: 14 amino acids. The J segment lost 3 bases and the V segment lost 10 bases, leaving 8 bases of the junction unmatched. CDR3 sequence reads: CATHRTSGSYEQYF. CDR3 coding DNA: TGTGCCACCCACCGAACTAGCGGGAGCTACGAGCAGTACTTC.

This clonotype came up many times. This rearrangement joins TRBV20-1 to TRBJ1-6; D is unresolved. The ends were cut back, 0 bases at V and 10 bases at J, with 22 bases in the middle. CDR3 length: 17 amino acids. The germline CDR1 and CDR2 sequences are DFQATT and SNEGSKA (reference sequence). The CDR3 spells CSARDRASKYHGSPLHF. CDR3 nucleotides: TGCAGTGCTAGAGATAGGGCTTCAAAATACCACGGGTCACCCCTCCACTTT.

This clonotype has at least ten counts. This chain connects TRBV12-3 or TRBV12-4 to TRBJ2-1; the match to TRBD2 covers 12 bases. The CDR3 runs to 14 residues. J gave up 8 bases and V 7 bases, and 6 bases lay outside the gene matches. CDR3 region: CASTPLAGGHEQFF. CDR3 in DNA: TGTGCCAGCACCCCCCTAGCGGGAGGGCATGAGCAGTTCTTC.

This clonotype came up many times. J is TRBJ2-5 and V is TRBV5-6; 8 bases are a match to TRBD2. CDR3 size: 14 residues. Germline V gives CDR1 SGHDT, CDR2 YYEEEE. V gave up 10 bases and J gave up 2 bases; unmatched junction bases: 10. The CDR3 coding sequence is TGTGCCTCCAATAGGGGACTAGGACAAGAGACCCAGTACTTC. This translates into CASNRGLGQETQYF.

Comment on this clonotype: Possible read error: a much larger clone is one base away. The rearrangement links TRBV20-1 to TRBJ2-2; tentatively, D is TRBD1 (6 bases). CDR1 is DFQATT and CDR2 is SNEGSKA in the germline V gene (reference sequence). The CDR3 totals 17 residues. The CDR3 sequence: CTAQLPSTGPNTGELFF. CDR3 DNA sequence: TGCACTGCTCAGCTCCCCTCGACAGGACCGAACACCGGGGAGCTGTTTTTT.

This clonotype was seen repeatedly, ten times or more. The J gene is TRBJ2-3, the V gene TRBV9, with D unclear. This CDR3 contains 13 residues. The germline CDR1 and CDR2 sequences are SGDLS and YYNGEE. V was clipped by 0 bases and J by 1 base, with 3 bases between them. CDR3 sequence (DNA): TGTGCCAGCAGCGTAGACCGCACAGATACGCAGTATTTT. It is translated as CASSVDRTDTQYF.

The CDR3 loop reads CASSLAGTDYTGELFF. The CDR3, as DNA: TGTGCCAGCAGCTTAGCAGGGACAGACTACACCGGGGAGCTGTTTTTT. This sequence joins TRBV7-9 and TRBJ2-2; 7 bases match TRBD1. CDR1 and CDR2 from the germline V gene are SEHNR and FQNEAQ (reference sequence). CDR3 length: 16 amino acids. V dropped 0 bases and J dropped 3; count of bases not matched to a gene: 4.

The chain carries TRBV20-1 and TRBJ2-5; TRBD2 matches 7 bases. The CDR3 is 13 amino acids. In germline, CDR1 is DFQATT, CDR2 SNEGSKA (reference sequence). V was pared by 0 bases and J by 9 bases, with 7 bases of the junction left unmatched. CDR3 protein: CSARDLGREAQYF. CDR3 nucleotide sequence: TGCAGTGCTAGAGACCTAGGGAGGGAGGCCCAGTACTTC.

This clonotype was seen many times. V and J are TRBV12-3 or TRBV12-4 and TRBJ2-7; 11 bases align to TRBD2. V lost 6 bases, J lost 3 bases, and 10 bases stayed unmatched. There are 16 residues in the CDR3. This chain's CDR3 is CASSRNSGGDFYEQYF. CDR3 in DNA: TGTGCCAGCAGCCGAAATAGCGGGGGGGATTTCTACGAGCAGTACTTC.

This clonotype occurred a few times. V usage is TRBV7-2 and J usage is TRBJ2-3, with TRBD2 identical over 8 bases. V shed 5 bases and J 8 bases; nucleotides not matched to a gene: 15. Germline CDR1 and CDR2: SGHTA and FQGNSA. The CDR3 contains 16 residues. The CDR3 coding sequence is TGTGCCAGCAGCACACAAACGGGACTAGTCTTGCGTACGCAGTATTTT. Translation gives CASSTQTGLVLRTQYF.

The chain carries TRBV7-2 and TRBJ2-2; TRBD1 agrees at 7 bases. The J segment lost 4 bases and the V segment lost 2 bases, leaving 1 base of the junction unmatched. This CDR3 spans 14 amino acids. Germline assignment: CDR1 SGHTA and CDR2 FQGNSA. CDR3 DNA: TGTGCCAGCAGCTTATGGGACAGCACCGGGGAGCTGTTTTTT. Protein product: CASSLWDSTGELFF.

This clonotype has ten or more counts. This chain joins TRBV29-1 and TRBJ1-5, with 8 positions matching TRBD1. Germline loops: CDR1 SQVTM, CDR2 ANQGSEA. CDR3 length: 15 amino acids. Germline trimming cut 6 bases from V and 3 bases from J; bases unmatched to any gene: 10. The CDR3 reads CSVAAGTGLNQPQHF. The CDR3 nucleotides read TGCAGCGTGGCCGCCGGGACAGGCCTCAATCAGCCCCAGCATTTT.

This clonotype was seen a few times. V and J are TRBV25-1 and TRBJ1-1, with D unresolved. Germline CDR1 reads MGHDK; CDR2 reads SYGVNS. There are 13 residues in the CDR3. V lost 2 bases, J lost 1 base, and 5 bases lay in between. The CDR3 DNA reads as TGTGCCAGCAGTGAACGTAGGAACACTGAAGCTTTCTTT. Translation gives CASSERRNTEAFF. Based on the CDR3 plus reference TRBV25-1 and TRBJ1-1, the full variable domain is EADIYQTPRYLVIGTGKKITLECSQTMGHDKMYWYQQDPGMELHLIHYSYGVNSTEKGDLSSESTVSRIRTEHFPLTLESARPSHTSQYLCASSERRNTEAFFGQGTRLTVV.

The chain is built from TRBV20-1 and TRBJ2-7; 7 bases line up with TRBD1. The J segment lost 5 bases and the V segment lost 2 bases, leaving 3 bases of the junction unmatched. Germline values: CDR1 DFQATT, CDR2 SNEGSKA (reference sequence). This CDR3 contains 12 residues. In DNA, the CDR3 is TGCAGTGCTAGACCGACAGGGAACGAGCAGTACTTC. Its translation: CSARPTGNEQYF.

This clonotype was counted a few times. The chain employs TRBV2 and TRBJ2-1, with D perhaps matching TRBD1 or TRBD2 (5 bases each). CDR3 size: 9 residues. Germline values: CDR1 SNHLY, CDR2 FYNNEI. Trimming shortened V by 8 bases and J by 9 bases, and 5 bases separated the two germline ends. The CDR3 sequence: CASGGEQFF. The CDR3 nucleotides read TGTGCCAGCGGGGGTGAGCAGTTCTTC.